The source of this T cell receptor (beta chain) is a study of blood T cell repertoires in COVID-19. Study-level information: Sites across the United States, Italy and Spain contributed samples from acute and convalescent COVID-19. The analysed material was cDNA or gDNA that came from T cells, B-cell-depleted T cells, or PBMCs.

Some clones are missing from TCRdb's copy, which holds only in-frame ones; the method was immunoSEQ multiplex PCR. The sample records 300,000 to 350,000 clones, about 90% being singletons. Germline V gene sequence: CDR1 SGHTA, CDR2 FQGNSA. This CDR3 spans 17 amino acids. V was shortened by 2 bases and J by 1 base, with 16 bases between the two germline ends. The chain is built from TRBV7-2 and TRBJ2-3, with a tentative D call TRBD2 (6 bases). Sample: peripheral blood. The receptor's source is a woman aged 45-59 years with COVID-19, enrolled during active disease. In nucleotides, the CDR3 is TGTGCCAGCAGCTTATCCTCTCGAGGAGGGCGCACAGATACGCAGTATTTT. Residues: CASSLSSRGGRTDTQYF.